These 26 T cell receptor beta chains were all obtained from the same sample, sequenced in a study of tumor-infiltrating lymphocytes in primary liver carcinoma. Investigators took RNA and DNA out together from roughly 18-30 mg of unsorted bulk tissue. From roughly 470 ng total RNA, TCR beta cDNA was generated with a primer in the constant region. Three-round nested multiplex PCR performed with slightly modified ARM-PCR produced the TCR beta libraries. TRBV1-TRBV30 forward primers paired with a C-beta reverse primer were used in the first two PCR rounds, which ran roughly 11 cycles each. TCRdb reprocessed the multiplex PCR reads via MiXCR and lists one record per CDR3 protein. The data show under 85,000 distinct CDR3 sequences, roughly 72% seen once. Sequenced material: liver tumor tissue from sampling region 1. Stated subset: tumor region T1, superior pole. These receptor sequences come from a man aged 40-50 years with primary liver carcinoma and hepatitis B virus infection.

This clonotype was recorded only once. The junction departs from germline at one end; a sequencing error may be responsible. The rearrangement uses TRBV12-3 or TRBV12-4 and TRBJ2-7; D gene ambiguous. CDR3 length: 13 residues. The CDR3 nucleotides are TGTGTCAGCATCCGAAGGGAATGCTACGAGCAGTATTTC. Protein: CVSIRRECYEQYF.

Turning to this clonotype: Since a much larger clone is just one base distant, this may be a read error. V and J are TRBV5-1 and TRBJ2-1, with TRBD2 matching over 9 bases. There are 15 residues in the CDR3. The germline gives CDR1 SGHRS, CDR2 YFSETQ. The J segment lost 6 bases and the V segment lost 4 bases, leaving 8 bases of the junction unmatched. The CDR3 bases are TGCGCCAGCAGCAGGACTAGCGTGACATTCAATGAGCAGTTCTTC. Translation gives CASSRTSVTFNEQFF.

This clonotype occurred once. The J gene is TRBJ1-5, the V gene TRBV4-1, with no clear D. CDR1 and CDR2 from the germline V gene are MGHRA and YSYEKL. V lost 0 bases and J lost 10, with 16 bases in between. The CDR3 has 15 residues. The CDR3 nucleotides read TGCGCCAGCAGCCAAGATGGAGGGATCAGTCAACCCCAGCATTTT. Translated: CASSQDGGISQPQHF.

This clonotype was picked up many times. The rearrangement uses TRBV7-9 and TRBJ1-2; perhaps TRBD1 as D (5 bases). With 7 bases removed from V and 6 bases from J, the gap between germline ends came to 15 bases. This CDR3 has 13 amino acids. Germline V gene lookup returns CDR1 SEHNR and CDR2 FQNEAQ (reference sequence). CDR3 sequence (DNA): TGTGCCAGCATCCTAGGGCAGGGAGATGGCTACACCTTC. It codes for CASILGQGDGYTF.

In regard to this clonotype: At one boundary the junction diverges from the germline segment, which might be a read error. V is TRBV6-5 and J is TRBJ2-1, with a weak D call TRBD2 (6 bases). CDR3 length: 14 amino acids. Per the germline V gene, CDR1 is MNHEY and CDR2 is SVGAGI. The CDR3 DNA is TGTGCCAGCAATTACGGGGCGGGATATAATGAGCAGTTCTTC. It is translated as CASNYGAGYNEQFF.

This sequence joins TRBV11-2 and TRBJ2-7, with a possible D match to TRBD1 (6 bases). This CDR3 has 15 residues. Trimming removed 7 bases at V and 0 bases at J, with 16 bases between. CDR1 and CDR2 from the germline V gene are SGHAT and FQNNGV. CDR3 sequence reads: CASTRTGRGSYEQYF. The CDR3 DNA reads TGTGCCAGCACCCGGACTGGCAGGGGCTCCTACGAGCAGTACTTC.

The rearrangement links TRBV28 to TRBJ2-1; D unresolved. With 4 bases removed from V and 12 bases from J, the gap between germline ends came to 13 bases. The CDR3 is 12 amino acids. CDR1 is MDHEN and CDR2 is SYDVKM in the germline V gene. CDR3 protein: CASSSAILAQFF. CDR3 DNA: TGTGCCAGCAGTTCAGCGATTTTGGCGCAGTTCTTC.

This clonotype was observed once. One end of the junction fails to match germline, which may point to a read error. The rearrangement uses TRBV11-3 and TRBJ2-3; D call uncertain. The CDR3 length is 13 residues. Germline CDR1 is SGHNT and CDR2 is YENEEA. CDR3 in amino acids: CASTWDEADTQYF. The CDR3 DNA is TGTGCCAGCACCTGGGATGAGGCAGATACACAGTATTTT.

Comments on this clonotype: An end of the junction differs from the germline gene, which may be a read error. The chain uses TRBV4-2 and TRBJ2-7, with 10 bases fitting TRBD2. CDR1 is LGHNA, CDR2 YNFKEQ, per germline. CDR3 length: 16 residues. This chain's CDR3 is CASRQLSSGSSHEQYF. In DNA, the CDR3 is TGTGCCAGCAGACAACTCTCTAGCGGGAGCTCCCACGAGCAGTACTTC.

This clonotype was found a few times. A read error may account for a junction end that differs from germline. The gene calls are TRBV2 and TRBJ2-2, with D possibly TRBD1 on 7 matching bases. This CDR3 is 13 amino acids long. CDR1 SNHLY and CDR2 FYNNEI come from the germline V gene. CDR3 nucleotide sequence: TGTGCCAGCAGTCTGGAAGGGGGCGGGGAACTGTTTTTT. Protein: CASSLEGGGELFF.

As regards this clonotype: An end of the junction does not agree with germline; a read error may underlie this. The V gene is TRBV4-1, the J gene TRBJ1-2; the match to TRBD1 covers 8 bases. The length of the CDR3 is 18 residues. Germline CDR1 is MGHRA and CDR2 is YSYEKL. CDR3 bases: TGCGCCAGCTGCCAAGAACCAGATGGACAGGGAATTCTCCGTGGCTACACCTTC. Translation: CASCQEPDGQGILRGYTF.

This clonotype counts as medium-sized. V and J are TRBV11-2 and TRBJ1-1; D possibly corresponds to TRBD1 (5 bases). The CDR3 has 15 residues. Germline CDR1 reads SGHAT; CDR2 reads FQNNGV. Trimming left V 5 bases short and J 4 bases short, with 17 bases between. The CDR3 sequence is CASSPPQHGGTEAFF. The DNA for the CDR3 is TGTGCCAGCAGCCCCCCACAGCATGGGGGCACTGAAGCTTTCTTT. The full variable domain, rest sourced from reference TRBV11-2 and TRBJ1-1, is EAGVAQSPRYKIIEKRQSVAFWCNPISGHATLYWYQQILGQGPKLLIQFQNNGVVDDSQLPKDRFSAERLKGVDSTLKIQPAKLEDSAVYLCASSPPQHGGTEAFFGQGTRLTVV.

This clonotype turned up a few times. A much larger clone sits a single nucleotide away, making a read error possible. The V gene is TRBV12-3 or TRBV12-4, the J gene TRBJ1-1, with TRBD1 identical over 7 bases. This CDR3 is built from 15 residues. The CDR3 protein is CVSSFRGEGNTEAFF. CDR3 in DNA: TGTGTCAGCAGTTTCAGGGGGGAGGGAAACACTGAAGCTTTCTTT.

The chain has TRBV11-2 and TRBJ2-7, with TRBD2 matching over 8 bases. Germline values: CDR1 SGHAT, CDR2 FQNNGV. This CDR3 is built from 15 residues. CDR3 sequence: CTSSHYSGGGYEQYF. The DNA for the CDR3 is TGTACTAGCAGCCATTATTCGGGAGGGGGCTACGAGCAGTACTTC.

J is TRBJ2-1 and V is TRBV7-3; 9 nucleotides agree with TRBD2. CDR1 SGHTA and CDR2 FQGTGA come from the germline V gene. V gave up 4 bases and J gave up 4 bases; unmatched junction bases: 5. This CDR3 has 15 residues. DNA of the CDR3: TGTGCCAGCAGCTCCACTAGCGGGTCTTACAATGAGCAGTTCTTC. The encoded protein is CASSSTSGSYNEQFF.

A word on this clonotype: This may come from a read error, since a much larger clone is one base off. In this CDR3 the conserved last residue, phenylalanine or tryptophan, is missing, so a read error is likely. This chain uses TRBV30 with TRBJ1-5; a possible D gene is TRBD1 (5 bases). CDR1 and CDR2 (germline): GTSNPN, SVGIG (reference sequence). The CDR3 has 14 amino acids. The V end was cut by 1 base, the J end by 3 bases, with 10 bases between. Written as DNA, the CDR3 is TGTGCCTGGAGTGCCTGGGGCTTCAATCAGCCCCAGCATTTA. It translates to CAWSAWGFNQPQHL.

About this clonotype itself: Relative to the germline gene, one junction end is altered; a read error may explain this. The chain joins TRBV6-2 or TRBV6-3 to TRBJ2-6, with a weak D call TRBD2 (5 bases). Germline CDR1 is MNHEY and CDR2 is SVGEGT. The CDR3 sequence is 18 residues long. Here the CDR3 DNA reads TGTGCCATCCAAGGTCCTAGTGGGAGCATATCTGAGGCCAACGTCCTGACTTTC. Translation gives CAIQGPSGSISEANVLTF.

This clonotype has a count of ten or more. V and J are TRBV5-5 and TRBJ2-7; no reliable D call. The CDR3 consists of 11 residues. V lost 1 base, J lost 8 bases, and 7 bases lay in between. The germline V gene encodes CDR1 SGHKS and CDR2 YYEKEE (reference sequence). CDR3 protein: CASSLLGKQYF. The DNA of the CDR3 is TGTGCCAGCAGCTTGTTGGGAAAGCAGTACTTC.

This clonotype was detected a few times. The CDR3 bases are TGTGCCAGCTCACCACCTACGGGAGGGGAAGATACGCAGTATTTT. Translation: CASSPPTGGEDTQYF. The chain combines TRBV18 with TRBJ2-3, with TRBD2 identical over 8 bases. The CDR3 runs to 15 residues. The ends lost 0 bases at V and 5 bases at J; junction bases unmatched: 4. Looked up from germline, CDR1 is KGHSH and CDR2 is LQKENI.

Note on this clonotype: Given a much more abundant clone one base away, this may be a read error. V usage is TRBV7-9 and J usage is TRBJ2-5; TRBD2 aligns across 13 bases. The CDR3 consists of 14 residues. J was trimmed by 10 bases and V by 4 bases; bases with no gene match: 6. CDR1 SEHNR and CDR2 FQNEAQ come from the germline V gene (reference sequence). For the CDR3, the DNA is TGTGCCAGCAGCTCCGGGACTAGCGGGGTGAACCAGTACTTC. Translation gives CASSSGTSGVNQYF.

This clonotype was detected ten times or more. This chain uses TRBV2 with TRBJ2-7; 7 positions agree with TRBD1. CDR3 length equals 13 residues. Germline V CDR1 and CDR2: SNHLY, FYNNEI. DNA for the CDR3: TGTGCGAGCGCCGGGACAGTTCACTACGAGCAGTACTTC. It codes for CASAGTVHYEQYF.

In its sample, this clonotype was seen a few times. It may be a read error: a sequence one base away is much more abundant. The chain employs TRBV14 and TRBJ1-1; D possibly corresponds to TRBD1 (5 bases). Trimming stripped 3 bases from V and 10 bases from J, with 15 bases between. In germline, CDR1 is SGHDN, CDR2 FVKESK. CDR3 length equals 13 residues. The CDR3 reads CASSQVGGARAFF. The CDR3 nucleotides are TGTGCCAGCAGCCAGGTCGGAGGGGCTAGAGCTTTCTTT.

Remarks on this clonotype: The junction does not match germline at one end; this may be a read error. The chain recombines TRBV29-1 with TRBJ1-1, with D hard to call. The germline gives CDR1 SQVTM, CDR2 ANQGSEA. The CDR3 sequence is 14 residues long. CDR3 loop: CGVEVGPGNTEAFF. CDR3 sequence (DNA): TGCGGCGTTGAAGTAGGACCGGGCAACACTGAAGCTTTCTTT.

Turning to this clonotype: It may be a read error: a sequence one base away is much more abundant. The chain combines TRBV28 with TRBJ1-3; D is undetermined. Germline V gene data show CDR1 as MDHEN and CDR2 as SYDVKM. The CDR3 spans 12 residues. The CDR3 coding sequence is TGTGCCAGCAGTTTGAGAGGAAACACCACATATTTT. Translating gives CASSLRGNTTYF. Drawing the rest from reference TRBV28 and TRBJ1-3, the complete variable domain is DVKVTQSSRYLVKRTGEKVFLECVQDMDHENMFWYRQDPGLGLRLIYFSYDVKMKEKGDIPEGYSVSREKKERFSLILESASTNQTSMYLCASSLRGNTTYFGEGSWLTVV.

With respect to this clonotype: Because it lacks the conserved phenylalanine or tryptophan at the end, this CDR3 is likely a read error. The J gene is TRBJ1-1, the V gene TRBV4-1; D is perhaps TRBD1 (6 bases). The CDR3 runs 15 residues. CDR1 and CDR2 from the germline V gene are MGHRA and YSYEKL. The V end lost 0 bases, the J end lost 6 bases, and 14 bases lay between the germline ends. The CDR3 bases are TGCGCCAGCAGCCAAGATCCTAACAGGGTTGCTGAAGCTTTCTAT. It codes for CASSQDPNRVAEAFY.

Regarding this clonotype: The junction departs from germline at one end; a sequencing error may be responsible. This chain uses TRBV14 with TRBJ2-5, with 8 positions matching TRBD2. CDR3 length equals 13 residues. Germline values: CDR1 SGHDN, CDR2 FVKESK. The CDR3 loop is CASSPLRGGTKYF. CDR3 coding DNA: TGTGCCAGCAGCCCCCTCCGGGGGGGGACCAAGTACTTC. Drawing the rest from reference TRBV14 and TRBJ2-5, the complete variable domain is EAGVTQFPSHSVIEKGQTVTLRCDPISGHDNLYWYRRVMGKEIKFLLHFVKESKQDESGMPNNRFLAERTGGTYSTLKVQPAELEDSGVYFCASSPLRGGTKYFGPGTRLLVL.